This is a list of T cell receptor beta chains from one sample in a study of blood T cell repertoires in COVID-19. Profiling relied on immunoSEQ multiplex PCR, and the TCRdb table lists in-frame clones only, not all of them. Among roughly 150,000 clones listed, more than 65% were seen once. Sequenced sample: peripheral blood. These receptors came from a woman older than 75 with acute or convalescent COVID-19. Both conserved end residues are part of each CDR3. The D gene is left open where the match is weak. Clone size appears in some rows only: once, few, many, or a class for an expanded clone.

abundance	v_gene	j_gene	d_gene	CDR3aa	CDR3nt
-	TRBV30	TRBJ2-1	-	CAWGTYNEQFF	TGTGCCTGGGGTACCTACAATGAGCAGTTCTTC
-	TRBV6-5	TRBJ1-1	TRBD1	CASGRQGVVFF	TGTGCCAGCGGAAGACAGGGGGTAGTTTTCTTT
few	TRBV30	TRBJ2-1	TRBD2	CAWVAGVGLSEQFF	TGTGCCTGGGTAGCGGGAGTTGGTTTGAGTGAGCAGTTCTTC
once	TRBV27	TRBJ2-5	TRBD1	CASSTRTGGGETQYF	TGTGCCAGCAGTACCAGGACAGGGGGCGGGGAGACCCAGTACTTC
-	TRBV21-1	TRBJ2-3	-	CASSKARGFRTDTQYF	TGTGCCAGCAGCAAAGCGCGAGGGTTTCGCACAGATACGCAGTATTTT
-	TRBV7-8	TRBJ2-7	TRBD2	CASSRAGGPSEQYF	TGTGCCAGCAGCCGAGCGGGAGGCCCCTCCGAGCAGTACTTC
-	TRBV27	TRBJ2-7	TRBD2	CASREGLAGTNEQYF	TGTGCCAGCAGGGAGGGTCTAGCGGGAACCAACGAGCAGTACTTC
-	TRBV4-2	TRBJ2-5	TRBD2	CASSQGGTSGKTQYF	TGTGCCAGCAGCCAAGGCGGGACTAGCGGAAAGACCCAGTACTTC
few	TRBV2	TRBJ1-5	-	CASSRVRDNQPQHF	TGTGCCAGCAGCCGGGTCAGGGACAATCAGCCCCAGCATTTT
once	TRBV19	TRBJ1-2	TRBD1	CASTETGALGGYTF	TGTGCCAGTACTGAGACAGGGGCCCTGGGGGGCTACACCTTC
-	TRBV5-1	TRBJ2-3	TRBD2	CASSASTSGRTDTQYF	TGCGCCAGCAGCGCATCTACTAGCGGAAGGACAGATACGCAGTATTTT
-	TRBV6-5	TRBJ2-7	-	CASSLLRDSYEQYF	TGTGCCAGCAGCCTTTTGCGGGACTCCTACGAGCAGTACTTC
-	TRBV5-3	TRBJ2-2	TRBD1	CARSFGRDRGSFNTGELFF	TGTGCCAGAAGCTTTGGCCGGGACAGGGGGTCTTTTAACACCGGGGAGCTGTTTTTT
few	TRBV6-5	TRBJ2-7	-	CASTLGDIREQYF	TGTGCCAGCACCTTGGGAGATATCCGCGAGCAGTACTTC
-	TRBV19	TRBJ1-3	TRBD1	CASADRAWGNTIYF	TGTGCCAGCGCTGACAGGGCGTGGGGAAACACCATATATTTT
-	TRBV14	TRBJ2-7	TRBD2	CASSSREVAYEQYF	TGTGCCAGCAGCTCTCGGGAGGTAGCCTACGAGCAGTACTTC
-	TRBV5-8	TRBJ2-5	TRBD2	CASSLTSGGETQYF	TGTGCCAGCAGCCTTACTAGCGGGGGAGAGACCCAGTACTTC